The present entry profiles one TCR beta chain with its context. The data originate from a study of blood T cell repertoires in COVID-19. About the research overall: The United States, Italy and Spain were the sources of the acute and convalescent COVID-19 samples. T cells, B-cell-depleted T cells, or PBMCs provided the cDNA or gDNA that served as material.

How the authors handled the data: Amplified reference gene primers provided the basis for estimating nucleated cell counts. The repertoire was sequenced with immunoSEQ multiplex PCR; TCRdb's copy has only in-frame clones and lacks some. The DNA was the basis for D and trimming; V, J and clone size are from that table. The repertoire consists of over 200,000 clones, with over 70% occurring once and the leading ten covering around 3.4%. This CDR3 has 17 residues. Germline CDR1 and CDR2: LGHDT and YNNKEL (reference sequence). Trimming took 0 bases from V and 5 from J; bases not matched to a gene: 7. This sequence originates from a woman older than 75 with acute or convalescent COVID-19. The sequenced sample was peripheral blood. J is TRBJ2-2 and V is TRBV3-1 (or the pseudogene TRBV3-2); TRBD2 aligns across 9 bases. CDR3 loop: CASSQDISGRVTGELFF. The CDR3 bases are TGTGCCAGCAGCCAAGATATTAGCGGGAGAGTTACCGGGGAGCTGTTTTTT.